These 7 T cell receptor beta chains were sequenced from one sample in a study of Ad26.COV2.S vaccination and SARS-CoV-2 variants. The data were produced by immunoSEQ multiplex PCR, yet TCRdb's version contains in-frame clones alone and is incomplete. Among 450,000 to 550,000 clones, about 88% were seen once, and the ten largest hold roughly 1.7%. The treatment here: around 19 received Ad26.COV2.S at low or high dose, single or two shots; about five received placebo; per-sample allocation not given. Day 63 after the first vaccine or placebo injection was the time point for sampling. The sample here was peripheral blood, taken in a trial of Ad26.COV2.S vaccine versus placebo. These receptors came from a person aged 18-60 years who received the Ad26.COV2.S COVID-19 vaccine or a placebo.

V is TRBV4-1 and J is TRBJ1-2, with D possibly being TRBD1 (5 bases). From germline, CDR1 is MGHRA and CDR2 YSYEKL. The CDR3 spans 11 residues. V was trimmed by 1 base and J by 8 bases, leaving 5 bases between them. The CDR3 sequence: CASSQGGGYTF. The CDR3 DNA sequence: TGCGCCAGCAGCCAAGGGGGGGGCTACACCTTC.

V and J are TRBV7-9 and TRBJ2-7; the D gene is possibly TRBD2 (5 bases). The CDR3 totals 14 residues. Trimming stripped 8 bases from V and 2 bases from J, with 16 bases between. Germline V gene data show CDR1 as SEHNR and CDR2 as FQNEAQ (reference sequence). Here the CDR3 reads CASSKGGRTYEQYF. The CDR3 DNA follows: TGTGCCAGCTCCAAAGGAGGCAGGACCTACGAGCAGTACTTC.

The CDR3 sequence: CASSVLQGRYEQYF. In DNA form, the CDR3 reads TGTGCCAGCAGTGTCCTACAGGGGAGATACGAGCAGTACTTC. This chain joins TRBV28 and TRBJ2-7; the match to TRBD1 covers 7 bases. The V gene end was trimmed by 5 bases and the J gene end by 4 bases; junction bases not matched to a gene: 8. The CDR3 totals 14 residues. In germline, CDR1 is MDHEN, CDR2 SYDVKM. The full variable domain, its missing parts supplied by reference TRBV28 and TRBJ2-7, is DVKVTQSSRYLVKRTGEKVFLECVQDMDHENMFWYRQDPGLGLRLIYFSYDVKMKEKGDIPEGYSVSREKKERFSLILESASTNQTSMYLCASSVLQGRYEQYFGPGTRLTVT.

The chain is built from TRBV25-1 and TRBJ1-5, with a tentative D call TRBD1 (5 bases). Germline V gives CDR1 MGHDK, CDR2 SYGVNS. This CDR3 is 14 amino acids long. Trimming cost V 2 bases and J 6 bases, with 11 bases left between them. This CDR3 is CASSEPGEAQPQHF. CDR3 sequence (DNA): TGTGCCAGCAGTGAACCGGGGGAGGCTCAGCCCCAGCATTTT. The full variable domain, in which reference TRBV25-1 and TRBJ1-5 provide the parts outside the CDR3, is EADIYQTPRYLVIGTGKKITLECSQTMGHDKMYWYQQDPGMELHLIHYSYGVNSTEKGDLSSESTVSRIRTEHFPLTLESARPSHTSQYLCASSEPGEAQPQHFGDGTRLSIL.

The CDR3 region has the DNA TGTGCCAGTACCCCCAGGGATGTTGAAAAACTGTTTTTT. Its protein is CASTPRDVEKLFF. The genes are TRBV2 and TRBJ1-4; D may be TRBD1 (5 bases). CDR1 is SNHLY, CDR2 FYNNEI, per germline. V gave up 9 bases and J gave up 7 bases, with 15 bases separating them. CDR3 size: 13 residues.

The chain couples TRBV15 to TRBJ1-2, with 7 bases lining up with TRBD1. The trim removed 4 bases at V and 6 bases at J, leaving 5 bases unmatched. This CDR3 region has 13 residues. CDR1 LNHNV and CDR2 YYDKDF come from the germline V gene (reference sequence). The CDR3 sequence is CATSTRGSDGYTF. Here the CDR3 DNA reads TGTGCCACCAGCACCAGGGGGTCGGATGGCTACACCTTC.

The rearrangement uses TRBV30 and TRBJ2-1, with D perhaps TRBD2 (6 bases). The CDR3 totals 14 residues. Trimming stripped 3 bases from V and 6 bases from J, with 15 bases between. Germline values: CDR1 GTSNPN, CDR2 SVGIG (reference sequence). The CDR3 region has the DNA TGTGCCTGGAGCAGACTAGTCCAGGGCAATGAGCAGTTCTTC. Translating gives CAWSRLVQGNEQFF. Full variable domain (outside the CDR3, taken from reference TRBV30 and TRBJ2-1): SQTIHQWPATLVQPVGSPLSLECTVEGTSNPNLYWYRQAAGRGLQLLFYSVGIGQISSEVPQNLSASRPQDRQFILSSKKLLLSDSGFYLCAWSRLVQGNEQFFGPGTRLTVL.